The T cell receptor beta chain under discussion was sequenced for a study of shared clonotypes between healthy human individuals. Study-level information: Per-donor plates numbered three CD4 naive, three CD4 memory, two CD8 naive and one CD8 memory.

Regarding the study as a whole: Of the naive CD4 clonotypes, roughly 5% were shared across a handful of donors.

CD4+ cells were split into CD45RA+ naive and CD45RA-negative memory subsets. As concerns this clone: What it binds is not known.

Researchers divided each subset's genomic DNA evenly across several immunoSEQ plates. Only in-frame clones appear in the TCRdb table, and some are missing; sequencing was by immunoSEQ multiplex PCR. The data show over 150,000 clones, with about 66% seen just once and about 9.4% held by the top ten. This TCR derives from a man in his thirties or forties in good health. The sample consisted of memory CD4+ T cells sorted from blood. Subset described: CD45RA-negative fraction.

The CDR3 protein is CASSLALAGRFSGNEQFF. The DNA for the CDR3 is TGTGCCAGCAGCTTAGCGCTAGCGGGACGGTTTTCCGGCAATGAGCAGTTCTTC. The rearrangement links TRBV7-9 to TRBJ2-1, with 9 bases that match TRBD2. This CDR3 comprises 18 residues. From germline, CDR1 is SEHNR and CDR2 FQNEAQ (reference sequence). V was pared by 0 bases and J by 6 bases, with 12 bases of the junction left unmatched. Using reference TRBV7-9 and TRBJ2-1 for the parts outside the CDR3, the full variable domain is DTGVSQNPRHKITKRGQNVTFRCDPISEHNRLYWYRQTLGQGPEFLTYFQNEAQLEKSRLLSDRFSAERPKGSFSTLEIQRTEQGDSAMYLCASSLALAGRFSGNEQFFGPGTRLTVL.